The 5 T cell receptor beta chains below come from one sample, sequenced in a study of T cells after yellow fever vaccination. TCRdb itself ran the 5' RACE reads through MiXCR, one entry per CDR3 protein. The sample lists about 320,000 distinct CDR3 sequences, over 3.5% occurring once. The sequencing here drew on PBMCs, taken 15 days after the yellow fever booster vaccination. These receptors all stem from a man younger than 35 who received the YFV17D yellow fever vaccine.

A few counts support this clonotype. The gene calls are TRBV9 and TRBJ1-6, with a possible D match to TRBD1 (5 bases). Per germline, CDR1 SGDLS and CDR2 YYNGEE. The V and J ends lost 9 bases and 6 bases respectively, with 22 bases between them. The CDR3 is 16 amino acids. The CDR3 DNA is TGTGCCACCTCCTCAGACCCGGAGGGGCCTAATTCACCCCTCCACTTT. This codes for CATSSDPEGPNSPLHF.

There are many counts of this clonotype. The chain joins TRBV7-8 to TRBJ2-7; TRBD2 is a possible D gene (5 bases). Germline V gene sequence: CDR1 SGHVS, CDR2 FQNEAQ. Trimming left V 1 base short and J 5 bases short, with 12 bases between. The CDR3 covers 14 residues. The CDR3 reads CASSLGVFGDEQYF. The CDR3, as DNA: TGTGCCAGCAGCTTAGGGGTTTTCGGGGACGAGCAGTACTTC.

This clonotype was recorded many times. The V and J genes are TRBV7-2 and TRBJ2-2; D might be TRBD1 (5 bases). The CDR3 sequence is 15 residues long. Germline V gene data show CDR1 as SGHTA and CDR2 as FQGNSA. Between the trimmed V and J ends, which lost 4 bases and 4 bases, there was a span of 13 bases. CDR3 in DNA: TGTGCCAGCAGCTCGCTCGTAGGGGCCACCGGGGAGCTGTTTTTT. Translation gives CASSSLVGATGELFF.

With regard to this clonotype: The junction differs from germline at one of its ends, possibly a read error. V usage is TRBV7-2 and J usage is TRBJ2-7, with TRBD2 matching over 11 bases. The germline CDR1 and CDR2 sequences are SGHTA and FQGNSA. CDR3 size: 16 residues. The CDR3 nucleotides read TGTGCCAGCAGCGTAGCGGGGGGGCTGGGTTCCTACGAGCAGTACTTC. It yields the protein CASSVAGGLGSYEQYF.

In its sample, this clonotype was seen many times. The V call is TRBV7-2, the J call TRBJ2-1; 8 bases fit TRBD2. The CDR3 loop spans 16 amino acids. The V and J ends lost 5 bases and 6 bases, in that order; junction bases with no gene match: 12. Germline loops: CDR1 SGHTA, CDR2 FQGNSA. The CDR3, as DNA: TGTGCCAGCAGCAGACCTGGAGTAGCGGGAACCAATGAGCAGTTCTTC. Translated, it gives CASSRPGVAGTNEQFF.